Listed below are T cell receptor beta chains from one sample, sequenced in a study of cytomegalovirus exposure and HLA in healthy donors. Data came from immunoSEQ multiplex PCR; TCRdb stores just in-frame clones and leaves some out. The profile covers roughly 190,000 clones, with 65% to 90% appearing a single time and approximately 6% taken by the ten largest. Sequencing was done on a sample of PBMCs. These receptors all come from a man in his forties or fifties in good health and CMV-seropositive. Each CDR3 is given without its conserved first and last residue.

>TRBJ2-1|TRBV25-1|12
ASKLGRGKNEQF
>TRBJ2-3|TRBV6-5|14
ASSYSQGRATDTQY
>TRBJ2-1|TRBV5-6|11
ASSSGLSNEQF
>TRBJ1-1|TRBV5-8|12
ASSFVWGGTEAF
>TRBJ2-5|TRBV11-1|13
ASSLFGGDQETQY
>TRBJ1-1|TRBV6-5|14
ASSYSGDSSGTEAF
>TRBJ2-3|TRBV5-5|11
ASSLGGVDTQY
>TRBJ2-7|TRBV5-8|13
ASSVRGSASYEQY
>TRBJ1-6|TRBV4-3|14
ASSQDPGLVNSPLH
>TRBJ2-5|TRBV28|13
ATQGTSEGRETQY
>TRBJ2-5|TRBV10-2|13
ASSLLAGGQETQY
>TRBJ1-6|TRBV19|12
ASSIPQGRSPLH
>TRBJ2-7|TRBV11-2|13
ASSLRTANTYEQY
>TRBJ2-1|TRBV7-2|13
ASSRTGGSYNEQF
>TRBJ2-7|TRBV7-9|11
AVTGRGGYEQY
>TRBJ1-3|TRBV7-6|11
ASTHYSGNTIY
>TRBJ2-3|TRBV7-6|14
ASSFRDRQITDTQY
>TRBJ1-1|TRBV28|10
ASSDRGTEAF
>TRBJ2-1|TRBV6-6|14
ASSPLGLKRNNEQF
>TRBJ1-4|TRBV27|12
ASSLMGHNEKLF
>-|TRBV6-6|12
ASHGTGATYEQY
>TRBJ1-2|TRBV19|12
ASSTEGIVNGYT